These T cell receptor beta chains were read from a single sample in a study of T cell responses to AZD1222 COVID-19 vaccine. This table comes from immunoSEQ multiplex PCR, and its TCRdb copy is limited to in-frame clones, with some not included. The top ten clones hold 6.5% to 8.5% of a sample with 86,000 or so clones, 88% of them seen once. Sample: peripheral blood, taken 28 days after the second AZD1222 dose. Receptor source: an adult who received the AZD1222 COVID-19 vaccine. Each CDR3 is given with its conserved first and last residue. Each record gives: clone size, V gene, D gene, J gene, CDR3 protein, CDR3 DNA. A D gene is named only where the DNA matches it firmly. The listing skips clone size in some rows; elsewhere it reads once, few, many or a size class.

clone_size: NA
v_call: TRBV28
d_call: NA
j_call: TRBJ1-2
cdr3_aa: CASSLSGGNYGYTF
cdr3_nt: TGTGCCAGCAGTTTATCCGGCGGGAACTATGGCTACACCTTC

clone_size: NA
v_call: TRBV11-3
d_call: NA
j_call: TRBJ2-7
cdr3_aa: CASSLGTKAYEQYF
cdr3_nt: TGTGCCAGCAGCCTTGGGACAAAGGCCTACGAGCAGTACTTC

clone_size: NA
v_call: TRBV19
d_call: TRBD2
j_call: TRBJ2-1
cdr3_aa: CASTRTSGSSYNEQFF
cdr3_nt: TGTGCCAGTACCAGGACTAGCGGGAGCTCCTACAATGAGCAGTTCTTC

clone_size: NA
v_call: TRBV14
d_call: TRBD1
j_call: TRBJ1-1
cdr3_aa: CASPISGTGNTEAFF
cdr3_nt: TGTGCCAGCCCCATATCCGGGACAGGGAACACTGAAGCTTTCTTT

clone_size: NA
v_call: TRBV5-1
d_call: NA
j_call: TRBJ2-7
cdr3_aa: CASSLYGQGSYEQYF
cdr3_nt: TGCGCCAGCAGCTTGTACGGGCAGGGTTCGTACGAGCAGTACTTC

clone_size: NA
v_call: TRBV18
d_call: NA
j_call: TRBJ1-5
cdr3_aa: CASSPRTDNQPQHF
cdr3_nt: TGTGCCAGCTCACCACGTACGGACAATCAGCCCCAGCATTTT

clone_size: NA
v_call: TRBV2
d_call: TRBD2
j_call: TRBJ2-1
cdr3_aa: CASSESGLAGAVNEQFF
cdr3_nt: TGTGCCAGCAGTGAATCCGGACTAGCGGGAGCCGTAAATGAGCAGTTCTTC

clone_size: NA
v_call: TRBV27
d_call: TRBD2
j_call: TRBJ2-7
cdr3_aa: CASRFAGVSEQYF
cdr3_nt: TGTGCCAGCAGATTTGCGGGAGTTTCCGAGCAGTACTTC

clone_size: NA
v_call: TRBV5-4
d_call: NA
j_call: TRBJ1-4
cdr3_aa: CASSYSLTDEKLFF
cdr3_nt: TGTGCCAGCAGCTATTCTCTGACCGATGAAAAACTGTTTTTT

clone_size: NA
v_call: TRBV5-1
d_call: TRBD2
j_call: TRBJ2-7
cdr3_aa: CASTPGGESDEQYF
cdr3_nt: TGCGCCAGCACCCCGGGGGGGGAGAGCGACGAGCAGTACTTC

clone_size: NA
v_call: TRBV5-8
d_call: NA
j_call: TRBJ2-5
cdr3_aa: CASSRTNEETQYF
cdr3_nt: TGTGCCAGCAGCCGGACGAATGAAGAGACCCAGTACTTC

clone_size: NA
v_call: TRBV6-5
d_call: TRBD1
j_call: TRBJ1-1
cdr3_aa: CASPDRARMNTEAFF
cdr3_nt: TGTGCCAGCCCCGACAGGGCTCGCATGAACACTGAAGCTTTCTTT

clone_size: NA
v_call: TRBV6-6
d_call: TRBD1
j_call: TRBJ2-7
cdr3_aa: CASSPGQSGGLVEQYF
cdr3_nt: TGTGCCAGCAGTCCAGGGCAGTCAGGGGGCTTGGTCGAGCAGTACTTC

clone_size: NA
v_call: TRBV11-2
d_call: TRBD2
j_call: TRBJ2-1
cdr3_aa: CASSFVAGGLYNEQFF
cdr3_nt: TGTGCCAGCAGCTTCGTTGCGGGAGGGCTCTACAATGAGCAGTTCTTC

clone_size: NA
v_call: TRBV6-5
d_call: NA
j_call: TRBJ1-1
cdr3_aa: CASSYSLGHLNTEAFF
cdr3_nt: TGTGCCAGCAGTTACTCGTTAGGGCACTTGAACACTGAAGCTTTCTTT

clone_size: NA
v_call: TRBV4-1
d_call: TRBD1
j_call: TRBJ2-1
cdr3_aa: CASSQATGQYNEQFF
cdr3_nt: TGCGCCAGCAGCCAAGCGACGGGACAGTACAATGAGCAGTTCTTC

clone_size: NA
v_call: TRBV28
d_call: TRBD2
j_call: TRBJ2-6
cdr3_aa: CASGGGLAVSGANVLTF
cdr3_nt: TGTGCCAGCGGGGGTGGACTAGCGGTTTCTGGGGCCAACGTCCTGACTTTC

clone_size: NA
v_call: TRBV9
d_call: NA
j_call: TRBJ1-1
cdr3_aa: CASSVGGGGTEAFF
cdr3_nt: TGTGCCAGCAGCGTAGGCGGGGGTGGCACTGAAGCTTTCTTT

clone_size: NA
v_call: TRBV14
d_call: TRBD2
j_call: TRBJ2-1
cdr3_aa: CASSLSAGGLYNEQFF
cdr3_nt: TGTGCCAGCAGCCTTTCAGCGGGAGGGCTCTACAATGAGCAGTTCTTC

clone_size: few
v_call: TRBV6-5
d_call: TRBD1
j_call: TRBJ1-2
cdr3_aa: CASRMDRVYGYTF
cdr3_nt: TGTGCCAGCAGGATGGACAGGGTTTATGGCTACACCTTC

clone_size: NA
v_call: TRBV3-1/TRBV3-2
d_call: NA
j_call: TRBJ1-5
cdr3_aa: CASSPAQVGAQPQHF
cdr3_nt: TGTGCCAGCAGCCCAGCTCAGGTCGGAGCTCAGCCCCAGCATTTT

clone_size: NA
v_call: TRBV4-3
d_call: TRBD1
j_call: TRBJ1-2
cdr3_aa: CASSQPADTGGKTF
cdr3_nt: TGCGCCAGCAGCCAACCAGCGGACACAGGGGGCAAAACCTTC

clone_size: NA
v_call: TRBV21-1
d_call: NA
j_call: TRBJ2-2
cdr3_aa: CASFGPLPGLAGGATGELFF
cdr3_nt: TGTGCCAGCTTTGGCCCCCTGCCGGGACTAGCGGGAGGAGCGACCGGGGAGCTGTTTTTT

clone_size: NA
v_call: TRBV6-4
d_call: NA
j_call: TRBJ2-3
cdr3_aa: CASSDAGRSTDTQYF
cdr3_nt: TGTGCCAGCAGTGACGCGGGGAGAAGCACAGATACGCAGTATTTT

clone_size: NA
v_call: TRBV6-5
d_call: NA
j_call: TRBJ2-3
cdr3_aa: CASSPLRLGTDTQYF
cdr3_nt: TGTGCCAGCAGCCCCTTGCGTTTGGGCACAGATACGCAGTATTTT

clone_size: NA
v_call: TRBV5-1
d_call: NA
j_call: TRBJ1-3
cdr3_aa: CASSNQVSGLSGNTIYF
cdr3_nt: TGCGCCAGCAGCAATCAGGTATCCGGCCTCTCTGGAAACACCATATATTTT

clone_size: few
v_call: TRBV6-5
d_call: NA
j_call: TRBJ2-7
cdr3_aa: CASMRRDGSYEQYF
cdr3_nt: TGTGCCAGCATGAGACGGGACGGATCCTACGAGCAGTACTTC

clone_size: NA
v_call: TRBV29-1
d_call: NA
j_call: TRBJ2-7
cdr3_aa: CSVRVSYEQYF
cdr3_nt: TGCAGCGTTAGGGTCTCCTACGAGCAGTACTTC

clone_size: once
v_call: TRBV19
d_call: NA
j_call: TRBJ1-3
cdr3_aa: CASSIRSSGNTIYF
cdr3_nt: TGTGCCAGTAGTATCCGAAGCTCTGGAAACACCATATATTTT

clone_size: NA
v_call: TRBV5-4
d_call: NA
j_call: TRBJ2-5
cdr3_aa: CASSSGHQQETQYF
cdr3_nt: TGTGCCAGCAGCAGCGGCCACCAACAAGAGACCCAGTACTTC

clone_size: NA
v_call: TRBV28
d_call: NA
j_call: TRBJ2-7
cdr3_aa: CASSSQGYSYEQYF
cdr3_nt: TGTGCCAGCAGTTCACAGGGTTACTCCTACGAGCAGTACTTC